A single sample is the source of the 17 T cell receptor beta chains below, sequenced in a study of response to subunit inactivated influenza vaccine. TCRdb re-called the RT-PCR reads with MiXCR, one entry per CDR3 protein. This sample has roughly 570,000 distinct CDR3 sequences, with approximately 14% found just once. The sample here was PBMCs from blood, taken 11 to 12 days after vaccination. Source of these receptors: a middle-aged man who received an inactivated influenza vaccine.

The sample holds a few counts of this clonotype. The V and J genes are TRBV15 and TRBJ2-3; 12 positions match TRBD2. Trimming removed 0 bases from V and 1 base from J; junction bases left unmatched: 8. The CDR3 runs to 19 residues. Germline CDR1 reads LNHNV; CDR2 reads YYDKDF (reference sequence). The CDR3 DNA reads as TGTGCCACCAGCAGAGAGTCACTAGCGGGAGGCGGGGGCACAGATACGCAGTATTTT. Translation: CATSRESLAGGGGTDTQYF.

This clonotype was found a few times. The chain couples TRBV6-6 to TRBJ2-7; 8 bases align to TRBD2. The CDR3 is 13 amino acids. The ends lost 6 bases at V and 3 bases at J; junction bases unmatched: 4. Germline V gives CDR1 MNHNY, CDR2 SVGAGI (reference sequence). The CDR3 protein is CASRPGGDYEQYF. The CDR3 DNA reads as TGTGCCAGCAGGCCCGGGGGGGACTACGAGCAGTACTTC.

The chain joins TRBV4-3 to TRBJ1-1; no firm D call. CDR3 size: 16 residues. V was shortened by 0 bases and J by 0 bases, with 11 bases between the two germline ends. Germline V gives CDR1 LGHNA, CDR2 YSLEER. The CDR3, as DNA: TGCGCCAGCAGCCAAGACGGGGTGGGAGTGAACACTGAAGCTTTCTTT. Amino acid sequence: CASSQDGVGVNTEAFF.

This clonotype has only a few counts. This rearrangement joins TRBV5-1 to TRBJ2-3; no clear D gene. The CDR3 is 16 residues long. Trimming left V 3 bases short and J 4 bases short, with 18 bases between. Looked up from germline, CDR1 is SGHRS and CDR2 is YFSETQ. The CDR3 is CASSSRPGFGPDTQYF. The CDR3 nucleotides read TGCGCCAGCAGCTCTCGACCCGGATTTGGGCCAGATACGCAGTATTTT.

This clonotype was recorded many times. This chain joins TRBV14 and TRBJ2-1, with 9 bases identical to TRBD2. The V segment lost 4 bases and the J segment 2 bases; nucleotides outside the gene matches: 6. Germline V gene data show CDR1 as SGHDN and CDR2 as FVKESK. The CDR3 has 16 amino acids. CDR3 amino acids: CASSLSPSGAYNEQFF. CDR3 in DNA: TGTGCCAGCAGCCTCTCCCCTAGCGGGGCCTACAATGAGCAGTTCTTC.

There are a few counts of this clonotype. The V call is TRBV6-1, the J call TRBJ1-5; 11 bases map to TRBD1. V dropped 4 bases and J dropped 4; count of bases not matched to a gene: 3. Germline V gene lookup returns CDR1 MNHNS and CDR2 SASEGT. The CDR3 length is 15 residues. The CDR3 protein is CASSGWDRGNQPQHF. CDR3 bases: TGTGCCAGCAGTGGATGGGACAGGGGGAATCAGCCCCAGCATTTT.

The V and J genes are TRBV6-5 and TRBJ2-2; D uncertain. CDR3 length: 13 amino acids. V was trimmed by 5 bases and J by 3 bases, leaving 7 bases between them. Germline CDR1 is MNHEY and CDR2 is SVGAGI. The CDR3 DNA sequence: TGTGCCAGCAGTCCTCGATACACCGGGGAGCTGTTTTTT. Protein sequence: CASSPRYTGELFF.

This clonotype has at least ten counts. The chain couples TRBV18 to TRBJ2-7; 8 bases line up with TRBD1. The trim removed 2 bases at V and 4 bases at J, leaving 4 bases unmatched. The V gene's germline CDR1 is KGHSH and CDR2 LQKENI. CDR3 size: 14 residues. CDR3 in DNA: TGTGCCAGCTCACCAGGACAGGGCGATTACGAGCAGTACTTC. This sequence encodes CASSPGQGDYEQYF.

J is TRBJ2-5 and V is TRBV29-1, with 10 nucleotides matching TRBD2. The CDR3 is 12 amino acids. Germline CDR1 reads SQVTM; CDR2 reads ANQGSEA. V lost 7 bases to trimming and J lost 5 bases; unmatched junction nucleotides: 4. The CDR3 spells CSGGLARETQYF. The CDR3 coding sequence is TGCAGCGGGGGACTAGCGAGGGAGACCCAGTACTTC.

This clonotype has a count of ten or more. The chain has TRBV29-1 and TRBJ2-3; 7 nucleotides agree with TRBD1. The CDR3 has 15 amino acids. Germline V gene sequence: CDR1 SQVTM, CDR2 ANQGSEA. The J segment lost 6 bases and the V segment lost 2 bases, leaving 11 bases of the junction unmatched. The CDR3 loop is CSVERTGDKGDTQYF. In DNA form, the CDR3 reads TGCAGCGTTGAACGAACAGGGGACAAGGGCGATACGCAGTATTTT.

This clonotype was detected only a few times. This chain links TRBV5-1 with TRBJ2-1, with D possibly being TRBD2 (8 bases). Per germline, CDR1 SGHRS and CDR2 YFSETQ. The CDR3 is 14 amino acids. V lost 4 bases and J 9 bases, leaving 17 bases between the germline ends. CDR3 in amino acids: CASSPGGPGGEQFF. CDR3 nucleotide sequence: TGCGCCAGCAGCCCGGGGGGGCCAGGGGGTGAGCAGTTCTTC.

The rearrangement uses TRBV20-1 and TRBJ2-3; 11 nucleotides match TRBD2. Germline CDR1 reads DFQATT; CDR2 reads SNEGSKA (reference sequence). CDR3 length equals 15 residues. Unmatched junction bases numbered 11, after V lost 6 bases and J lost 6 bases. Written as DNA, the CDR3 is TGCAGTGCCCAGCCCACTAGCGGGAGCCGCGATACGCAGTATTTT. Its translation is CSAQPTSGSRDTQYF.

This clonotype was detected only a few times. The chain recombines TRBV7-9 with TRBJ1-4, with 7 bases identical to TRBD1. The length of the CDR3 is 16 residues. Germline V gives CDR1 SEHNR, CDR2 FQNEAQ (reference sequence). V shed 5 bases, J shed 0 bases, and the junction held 6 bases outside the gene matches. The CDR3 sequence is CASSQGQTATNEKLFF. The CDR3 bases are TGTGCCAGCAGCCAGGGACAGACCGCAACTAATGAAAAACTGTTTTTT. The whole variable domain, remainder taken from reference TRBV7-9 and TRBJ1-4, is DTGVSQNPRHKITKRGQNVTFRCDPISEHNRLYWYRQTLGQGPEFLTYFQNEAQLEKSRLLSDRFSAERPKGSFSTLEIQRTEQGDSAMYLCASSQGQTATNEKLFFGSGTQLSVL.

This clonotype has only a few counts. This sequence joins TRBV6-1 and TRBJ2-7; 11 bases are shared with TRBD2. The CDR3 is made up of 17 amino acids. J gave up 2 bases and V 6 bases, and 12 bases lay outside the gene matches. The germline V gene encodes CDR1 MNHNS and CDR2 SASEGT. The CDR3 nucleotides are TGTGCCAGCAGACCGGACGGACTAGCGGGTCCTACCTACGAGCAGTACTTC. It is translated as CASRPDGLAGPTYEQYF.

The chain is built from TRBV2 and TRBJ1-1; the D is unclear. CDR1 and CDR2 (germline): SNHLY, FYNNEI. Between the trimmed V and J ends, which lost 0 bases and 9 bases, there was a span of 14 bases. The CDR3 is made up of 14 amino acids. Here the CDR3 DNA reads TGTGCCAGCAGTGAAGCGCTTAACATGCAAAAAGCTTTCTTT. Amino acids: CASSEALNMQKAFF. Complete variable domain (other parts from reference TRBV2 and TRBJ1-1): EPEVTQTPSHQVTQMGQEVILRCVPISNHLYFYWYRQILGQKVEFLVSFYNNEISEKSEIFDDQFSVERPDGSNFTLKIRSTKLEDSAMYFCASSEALNMQKAFFGQGTRLTVV.

This chain uses TRBV5-1 with TRBJ2-3, with 7 bases lining up with TRBD2. This CDR3 is 15 amino acids long. V shed 1 base, J shed 4 bases, and the junction held 6 bases outside the gene matches. Germline V CDR1 and CDR2: SGHRS, YFSETQ. CDR3 in DNA: TGCGCCAGCAGCTTGAGGCGGGAGCCGGCAGATACGCAGTATTTT. Translating gives CASSLRREPADTQYF.

The chain recombines TRBV4-3 with TRBJ2-1; D is unclear. This CDR3 region has 15 residues. Per the germline V gene, CDR1 is LGHNA and CDR2 is YSLEER. V was trimmed by 0 bases and J by 0 bases, leaving 6 bases between them. The CDR3 loop reads CASSQDALSYNEQFF. The CDR3, as DNA: TGCGCCAGCAGCCAAGACGCGCTCTCCTACAATGAGCAGTTCTTC.